A selection of T cell receptor beta chains follows, all from one sample in a study of long-term antiretroviral therapy in people with HIV. Here immunoSEQ multiplex PCR was the method, and the copy in TCRdb shows in-frame clones only, minus some. The table shows tens of thousands of clones, with roughly nine tenths occurring only once. This specimen was unsorted PBMCs, taken 3.1 years after starting antiretroviral therapy. These receptors all come from a man aged 18-30 years with HIV. Both conserved end residues are part of each CDR3. Fields, in order: D gene, V gene, J gene, clone size, CDR3 protein, CDR3 DNA. The D gene is left open where the match is weak. A clone size is listed for some rows: how often the clone was seen (once, few, many), or a class if it is expanded.

d_gene: .
v_gene: TRBV7-2
j_gene: TRBJ1-2
abundance: .
CDR3aa: CASSLGREEGYTF
CDR3nt: TGTGCCAGCAGCTTAGGCAGGGAGGAAGGCTACACCTTC

d_gene: .
v_gene: TRBV30
j_gene: TRBJ2-6
abundance: .
CDR3aa: CAWDASGANVLTF
CDR3nt: TGTGCCTGGGACGCCTCTGGGGCCAATGTCCTGACTTTC

d_gene: .
v_gene: TRBV15
j_gene: TRBJ1-1
abundance: .
CDR3aa: CATSRDPRATEAFF
CDR3nt: TGTGCCACCAGCAGAGATCCTCGGGCCACTGAAGCTTTCTTT

d_gene: TRBD2
v_gene: TRBV7-9
j_gene: TRBJ2-1
abundance: .
CDR3aa: CASSLLAGGLYNEQFF
CDR3nt: TGTGCCAGCAGCTTACTAGCGGGGGGACTCTACAATGAGCAGTTCTTC

d_gene: .
v_gene: TRBV7-9
j_gene: TRBJ2-5
abundance: .
CDR3aa: CASSLGRNLQETQYF
CDR3nt: TGTGCCAGCAGCTTAGGACGGAACCTACAAGAGACCCAGTACTTC

d_gene: .
v_gene: TRBV27
j_gene: TRBJ2-6
abundance: .
CDR3aa: CASSPFLGGANVLTF
CDR3nt: TGTGCCAGCAGTCCTTTTCTTGGGGGGGCCAACGTCCTGACTTTC

d_gene: .
v_gene: TRBV11-2
j_gene: TRBJ1-3
abundance: .
CDR3aa: CASSLVPRAANTIYF
CDR3nt: TGTGCCAGCAGCTTAGTTCCCCGTGCCGCGAACACCATATATTTT

d_gene: .
v_gene: TRBV2
j_gene: TRBJ1-2
abundance: .
CDR3aa: CASRLKEGKNYGYTF
CDR3nt: TGTGCCAGCAGGCTCAAGGAGGGGAAGAACTATGGCTACACCTTC

d_gene: TRBD2
v_gene: TRBV6-5
j_gene: TRBJ2-1
abundance: .
CDR3aa: CASSFSGNEQFF
CDR3nt: TGTGCCAGCAGTTTTAGCGGGAATGAGCAGTTCTTC

d_gene: .
v_gene: TRBV6-5
j_gene: TRBJ1-5
abundance: .
CDR3aa: CASKGQGNQPQHF
CDR3nt: TGTGCCAGCAAGGGGCAGGGTAATCAGCCCCAGCATTTT

d_gene: .
v_gene: TRBV4-2
j_gene: TRBJ2-1
abundance: .
CDR3aa: CASSPSTDLAEQFF
CDR3nt: TGTGCCAGCAGCCCAAGCACTGACCTTGCTGAGCAGTTCTTC

d_gene: .
v_gene: TRBV7-9
j_gene: TRBJ1-2
abundance: .
CDR3aa: CASSLRPGGYGYTF
CDR3nt: TGTGCCAGCAGCCTCCGGCCTGGAGGCTATGGCTACACCTTC

d_gene: TRBD1
v_gene: TRBV7-2
j_gene: TRBJ2-2
abundance: .
CDR3aa: CASSLGQSYGELFF
CDR3nt: TGTGCCAGCAGCTTGGGACAGTCCTACGGGGAGCTGTTTTTT

d_gene: .
v_gene: TRBV27
j_gene: TRBJ2-5
abundance: .
CDR3aa: CASSPDNSAIQETQYF
CDR3nt: TGTGCCAGCAGTCCGGACAACAGTGCTATTCAAGAGACCCAGTACTTC

d_gene: .
v_gene: TRBV15
j_gene: TRBJ1-5
abundance: .
CDR3aa: CATSRGTFLNQPQHF
CDR3nt: TGTGCCACCAGCAGGGGCACCTTTCTCAATCAGCCCCAGCATTTT

d_gene: .
v_gene: TRBV5-5
j_gene: TRBJ2-7
abundance: .
CDR3aa: CASSLGTGREQYF
CDR3nt: TGTGCCAGCAGCTTGGGGACTGGGCGGGAGCAGTACTTC

d_gene: .
v_gene: TRBV6-6
j_gene: TRBJ1-1
abundance: .
CDR3aa: CASSQSNTEAFF
CDR3nt: TGTGCCAGCAGTCAATCTAACACTGAAGCTTTCTTT

d_gene: .
v_gene: TRBV7-9
j_gene: TRBJ1-6
abundance: .
CDR3aa: CASSLISQDSPLHF
CDR3nt: TGTGCCAGCAGCTTAATCTCGCAGGATTCACCCCTCCACTTT

d_gene: TRBD2
v_gene: TRBV28
j_gene: TRBJ2-7
abundance: .
CDR3aa: CASTPGLAGEQYF
CDR3nt: TGTGCCAGTACGCCGGGACTAGCAGGCGAGCAGTACTTC

d_gene: .
v_gene: TRBV9
j_gene: TRBJ2-7
abundance: once
CDR3aa: CASSVGGWDEQYF
CDR3nt: TGTGCCAGCAGCGTAGGGGGTTGGGACGAGCAGTACTTC

d_gene: .
v_gene: TRBV19
j_gene: TRBJ1-1
abundance: .
CDR3aa: CASSPGYLLEAFF
CDR3nt: TGTGCCAGTAGTCCCGGTTATTTGCTTGAAGCTTTCTTT

d_gene: .
v_gene: TRBV7-2
j_gene: TRBJ2-3
abundance: .
CDR3aa: CASSLVSAGTDTQYF
CDR3nt: TGTGCCAGCAGCTTAGTCTCTGCGGGGACAGATACGCAGTATTTT

d_gene: .
v_gene: TRBV4-3
j_gene: TRBJ2-1
abundance: .
CDR3aa: CASSQAELVDEQFF
CDR3nt: TGCGCCAGCAGCCAAGCAGAGCTAGTTGATGAGCAGTTCTTC